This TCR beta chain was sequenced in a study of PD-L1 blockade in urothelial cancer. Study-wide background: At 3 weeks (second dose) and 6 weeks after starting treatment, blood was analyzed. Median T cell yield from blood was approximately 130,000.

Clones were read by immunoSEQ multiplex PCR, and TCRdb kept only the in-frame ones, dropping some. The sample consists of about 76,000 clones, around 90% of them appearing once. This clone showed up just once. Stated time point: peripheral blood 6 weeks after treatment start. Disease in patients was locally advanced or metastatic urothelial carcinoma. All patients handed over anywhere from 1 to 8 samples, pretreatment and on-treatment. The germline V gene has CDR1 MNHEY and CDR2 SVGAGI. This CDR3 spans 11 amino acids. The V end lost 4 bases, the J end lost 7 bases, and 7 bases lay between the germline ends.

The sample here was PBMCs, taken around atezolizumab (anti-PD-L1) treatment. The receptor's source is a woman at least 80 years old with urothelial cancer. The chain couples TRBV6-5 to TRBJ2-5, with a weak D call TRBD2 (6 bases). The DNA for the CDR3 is TGTGCCAGCAGTTCCGGGGGGACCCAGTACTTC. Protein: CASSSGGTQYF.